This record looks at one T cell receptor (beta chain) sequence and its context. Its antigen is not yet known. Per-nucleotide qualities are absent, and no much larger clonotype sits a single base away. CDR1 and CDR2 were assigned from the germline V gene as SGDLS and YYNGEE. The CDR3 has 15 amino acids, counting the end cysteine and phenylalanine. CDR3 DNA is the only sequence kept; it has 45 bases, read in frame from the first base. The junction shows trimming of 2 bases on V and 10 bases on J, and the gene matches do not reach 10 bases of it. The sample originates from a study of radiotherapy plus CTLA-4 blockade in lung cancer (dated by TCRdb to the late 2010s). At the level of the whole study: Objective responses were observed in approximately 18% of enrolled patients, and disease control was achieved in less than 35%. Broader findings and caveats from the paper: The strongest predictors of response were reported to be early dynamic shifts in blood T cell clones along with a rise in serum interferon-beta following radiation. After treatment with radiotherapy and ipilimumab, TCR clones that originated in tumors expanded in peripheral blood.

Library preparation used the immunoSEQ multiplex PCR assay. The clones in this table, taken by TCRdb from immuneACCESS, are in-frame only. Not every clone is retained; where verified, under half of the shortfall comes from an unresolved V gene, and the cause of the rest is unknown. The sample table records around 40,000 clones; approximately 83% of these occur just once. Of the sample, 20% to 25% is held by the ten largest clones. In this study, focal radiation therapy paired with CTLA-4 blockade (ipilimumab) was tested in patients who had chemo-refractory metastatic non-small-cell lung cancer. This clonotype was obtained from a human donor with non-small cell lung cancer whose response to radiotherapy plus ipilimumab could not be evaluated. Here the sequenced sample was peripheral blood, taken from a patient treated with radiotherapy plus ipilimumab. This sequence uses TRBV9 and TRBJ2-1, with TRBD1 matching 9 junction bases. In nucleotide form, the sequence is TGTGCCAGCAGCGTCGGAGGGGGACAGGGTTACGAGCAGTTCTTC. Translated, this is CASSVGGGQGYEQFF.